The rows below give T cell receptor beta chains drawn from one sample of a study of glioma-infiltrating T cells. TCRdb analysed the multiplex PCR reads with MiXCR anew, one entry per CDR3 protein. The table lists about 94,000 distinct CDR3 sequences, about 23% of them singletons. Material for sequencing was glioma tissue, nonneoplastic brain tissue, or PBMCs (not recorded which). These receptors originate from a human donor with low-grade glioma or glioblastoma, undergoing nonglioma brain surgery, or in good health (not recorded which). Both conserved end residues are trimmed from each CDR3. The size field is filled for only some rows; it gives once, few, many or a size class.

cdr3_aa: ASRQNRRTSLTDTQY
v_call: TRBV12-3/TRBV12-4
j_call: TRBJ2-3
clone_size: -

cdr3_aa: ASSSIGYSNQPQH
v_call: TRBV12-3/TRBV12-4
j_call: TRBJ1-5
clone_size: -

cdr3_aa: ATSRVAGTYGYT
v_call: TRBV15
j_call: TRBJ1-2
clone_size: many

cdr3_aa: ATSRVMSSGNTIY
v_call: TRBV15
j_call: TRBJ1-3
clone_size: many

cdr3_aa: ASSSGLAGVKTQY
v_call: TRBV2
j_call: TRBJ2-5
clone_size: many

cdr3_aa: ASSVVGRDTSAEAF
v_call: TRBV9
j_call: TRBJ1-1
clone_size: -

cdr3_aa: ASSSPLH
v_call: TRBV12-3/TRBV12-4
j_call: TRBJ1-6
clone_size: many

cdr3_aa: SARGGGASYEKY
v_call: TRBV20-1
j_call: TRBJ2-7
clone_size: -

cdr3_aa: ASSGDGGEQY
v_call: TRBV2
j_call: TRBJ2-7
clone_size: many

cdr3_aa: ASSLWGGTEAF
v_call: TRBV5-1
j_call: TRBJ1-1
clone_size: few

cdr3_aa: ASSLGHRNQPQH
v_call: TRBV6-1
j_call: TRBJ1-5
clone_size: many

cdr3_aa: ASSQGTGLSNQPQH
v_call: TRBV7-6
j_call: TRBJ1-5
clone_size: many

cdr3_aa: ASSPRTTYEQY
v_call: TRBV7-6
j_call: TRBJ2-7
clone_size: -

cdr3_aa: SVDLDRTTDTQY
v_call: TRBV29-1
j_call: TRBJ2-3
clone_size: few

cdr3_aa: SVGPSDTQY
v_call: TRBV29-1
j_call: TRBJ2-3
clone_size: few

cdr3_aa: SATSSGRGEQY
v_call: TRBV20-1
j_call: TRBJ2-7
clone_size: -

cdr3_aa: SVVTTGLRETQY
v_call: TRBV29-1
j_call: TRBJ2-5
clone_size: -

cdr3_aa: ASSLGSRDTQY
v_call: TRBV5-1
j_call: TRBJ2-3
clone_size: once

cdr3_aa: ASSSPGLANYGYT
v_call: TRBV19
j_call: TRBJ1-2
clone_size: many

cdr3_aa: ASRLGGQEQY
v_call: TRBV12-3/TRBV12-4
j_call: TRBJ2-7
clone_size: once

cdr3_aa: ASSYVGRGNYGYT
v_call: TRBV6-1
j_call: TRBJ1-2
clone_size: many

cdr3_aa: ASSFIAGGPQETQY
v_call: TRBV9
j_call: TRBJ2-5
clone_size: few

cdr3_aa: ATSRAGAYTQY
v_call: TRBV15
j_call: TRBJ2-3
clone_size: many

cdr3_aa: ASKATDTQY
v_call: TRBV18
j_call: TRBJ2-3
clone_size: many

cdr3_aa: ASSYQRVPGENTIY
v_call: TRBV6-1
j_call: TRBJ1-3
clone_size: many

cdr3_aa: ASSEGREGNEQF
v_call: TRBV2
j_call: TRBJ2-1
clone_size: many

cdr3_aa: ASSHKLGDTEAF
v_call: TRBV7-2
j_call: TRBJ1-1
clone_size: -

cdr3_aa: ASSVRQAMNTEAF
v_call: TRBV9
j_call: TRBJ1-1
clone_size: -

cdr3_aa: ASSQDFGTGYTDTQY
v_call: TRBV4-1
j_call: TRBJ2-3
clone_size: many

cdr3_aa: SAQGLAGERVAKNIQY
v_call: TRBV20-1
j_call: TRBJ2-4
clone_size: many

cdr3_aa: SVLGPNEKLF
v_call: TRBV29-1
j_call: TRBJ1-4
clone_size: -

cdr3_aa: ASSLEPGGSGNTIY
v_call: TRBV5-1
j_call: TRBJ1-3
clone_size: -

cdr3_aa: SARESHNTEAF
v_call: TRBV20-1
j_call: TRBJ1-1
clone_size: many

cdr3_aa: ASKLAGVDSTDTQY
v_call: TRBV2
j_call: TRBJ2-3
clone_size: many

cdr3_aa: ASRAGGGSYNEQF
v_call: TRBV2
j_call: TRBJ2-1
clone_size: many

cdr3_aa: AWSVLGDSNQPQH
v_call: TRBV30
j_call: TRBJ1-5
clone_size: -

cdr3_aa: AAQGVLSNYEQY
v_call: TRBV2
j_call: TRBJ2-7
clone_size: few

cdr3_aa: ASQHRGNTEAF
v_call: TRBV19
j_call: TRBJ1-1
clone_size: few

cdr3_aa: ASSLGQAGGYT
v_call: TRBV7-9
j_call: TRBJ1-2
clone_size: -

cdr3_aa: ASSLGLPSYNEQF
v_call: TRBV5-4
j_call: TRBJ2-1
clone_size: -

cdr3_aa: ASASSPIEQY
v_call: TRBV14
j_call: TRBJ2-7
clone_size: -

cdr3_aa: ASSLARGQPSSYEQY
v_call: TRBV7-9
j_call: TRBJ2-7
clone_size: few

cdr3_aa: ASSQDGVAGGRETQY
v_call: TRBV4-1
j_call: TRBJ2-5
clone_size: once

cdr3_aa: ASSQDGGLAGGGANEQF
v_call: TRBV4-2
j_call: TRBJ2-1
clone_size: many

cdr3_aa: SARGQGQSHVYT
v_call: TRBV20-1
j_call: TRBJ1-2
clone_size: many

cdr3_aa: ASSLAPREQY
v_call: TRBV7-9
j_call: TRBJ2-7
clone_size: -